Below, one T cell receptor beta chain is given with its context. CDR3 length: 14 residues. CDR1 is MNHNS, CDR2 SASEGT, per germline. Trimming removed 8 bases from V and 2 bases from J; junction bases left unmatched: 6. A TCRbeta library incorporating unique molecular identifiers was prepared. TCRdb ran MiXCR on the PCR reads and lists one entry per CDR3 protein. The sample holds about 360,000 distinct CDR3 sequences, about an eighth seen once. This sample is part of a study of T-cell reconstitution after alpha-beta-depleted transplantation in children. The source is a human donor who donated a stem cell graft to a child with Fanconi anemia. Sequencing used PBMCs, obtained from the stem cell graft. V and J are TRBV6-1 and TRBJ2-3; 8 bases agree with TRBD1. The CDR3 DNA sequence: TGTGCCAGCTGGGCAGGGGGCAACACAGATACGCAGTATTTT. This translates into CASWAGGNTDTQYF.